This section outlines one T cell receptor (beta chain) sequence together with its context. What it binds is not known. The data were obtained in a study of T cell repertoires in cytomegalovirus infection. Across the whole study: Researchers turned to recently identified HLA-C-restricted CMV epitopes as well as well-studied HLA-B-restricted ones. Matching HLA type, along with CMV infection, was indicated by public TCR beta signatures.

Using its own MiXCR run on the reads, TCRdb lists one record per CDR3 protein. The table records approximately 590,000 distinct CDR3 sequences, roughly 43% of them present only once. The germline V gene has CDR1 SGHAT and CDR2 FQNNGV. V lost 2 bases to trimming and J lost 3 bases; unmatched junction nucleotides: 7. This CDR3 region has 15 residues. The study, taken as a whole, reports: CMV carriers with the relevant HLA were identified by cumulative public TCR beta family frequency. Predominance within the ex vivo response was attributable to HLA-C-restricted CMV-specific TCR beta clonotypes.

The specimen comprised cultured PBMCs, sampled from culture after CMV antigen stimulation. The clonotype was recovered from a human donor in good health (CMV status not recorded). Some clones in this sample may be carry-over from other donors' samples. The V and J genes are TRBV11-2 and TRBJ2-7; 7 nucleotides match TRBD1. The CDR3 DNA sequence: TGTGCCAGCAGCTTACCATACAGGGGCCTCTACGAGCAGTACTTC. Residues: CASSLPYRGLYEQYF.